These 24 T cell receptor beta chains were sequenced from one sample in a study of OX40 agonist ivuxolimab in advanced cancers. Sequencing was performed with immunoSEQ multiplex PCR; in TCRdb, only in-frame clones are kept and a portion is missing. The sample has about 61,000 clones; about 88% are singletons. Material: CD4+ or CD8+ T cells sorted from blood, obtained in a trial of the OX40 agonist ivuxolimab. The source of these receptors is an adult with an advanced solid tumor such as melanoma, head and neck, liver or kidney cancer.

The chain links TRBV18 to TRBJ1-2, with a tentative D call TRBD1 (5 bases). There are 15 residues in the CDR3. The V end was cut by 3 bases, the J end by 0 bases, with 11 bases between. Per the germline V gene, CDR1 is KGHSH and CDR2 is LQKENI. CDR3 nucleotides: TGTGCCAGCTCACCCGCGGGACTGACTAACTATGGCTACACCTTC. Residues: CASSPAGLTNYGYTF.

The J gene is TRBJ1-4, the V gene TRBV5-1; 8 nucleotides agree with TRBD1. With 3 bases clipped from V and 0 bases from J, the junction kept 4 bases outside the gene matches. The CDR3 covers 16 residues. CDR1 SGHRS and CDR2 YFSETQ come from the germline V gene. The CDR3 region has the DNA TGCGCCAGCAGCTCAGGACAGGGAACAACTAATGAAAAACTGTTTTTT. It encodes CASSSGQGTTNEKLFF. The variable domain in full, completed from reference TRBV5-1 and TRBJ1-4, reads KAGVTQTPRYLIKTRGQQVTLSCSPISGHRSVSWYQQTPGQGLQFLFEYFSETQRNKGNFPGRFSGRQFSNSRSEMNVSTLELGDSALYLCASSSGQGTTNEKLFFGSGTQLSVL.

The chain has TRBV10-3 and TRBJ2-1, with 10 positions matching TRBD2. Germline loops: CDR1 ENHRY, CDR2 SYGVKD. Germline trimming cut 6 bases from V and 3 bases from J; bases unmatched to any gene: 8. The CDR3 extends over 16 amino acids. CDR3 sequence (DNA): TGTGCCATCAGCTCCACTACTAGCGGGGACTACAATGAGCAGTTCTTC. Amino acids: CAISSTTSGDYNEQFF.

The CDR3 loop reads CASRSGTGFYNEQFF. The CDR3 DNA reads TGCGCCAGCAGATCAGGGACAGGTTTCTACAATGAGCAGTTCTTC. The chain links TRBV5-1 to TRBJ2-1; 8 bases align to TRBD1. Germline trimming cut 5 bases from V and 3 bases from J; bases unmatched to any gene: 7. This CDR3 spans 15 amino acids. Germline V gene data show CDR1 as SGHRS and CDR2 as YFSETQ.

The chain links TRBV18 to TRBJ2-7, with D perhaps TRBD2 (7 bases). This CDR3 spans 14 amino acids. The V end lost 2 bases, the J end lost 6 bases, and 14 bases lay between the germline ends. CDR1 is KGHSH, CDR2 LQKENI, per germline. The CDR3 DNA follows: TGTGCCAGCTCACCAGTAGGGGGGGAGGCCGAGCAGTACTTC. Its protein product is CASSPVGGEAEQYF.

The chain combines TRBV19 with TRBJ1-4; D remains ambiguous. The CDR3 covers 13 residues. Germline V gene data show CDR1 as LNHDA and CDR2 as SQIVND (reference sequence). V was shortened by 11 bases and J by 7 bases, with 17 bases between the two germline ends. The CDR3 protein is CASQRARGEKLFF. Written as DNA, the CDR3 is TGTGCCTCCCAGAGGGCGCGGGGTGAAAAACTGTTTTTT.

DNA of the CDR3: TGCGCCAGCAGCCAAGATACAGGGAACCCTTTGGGCAATCAGCCCCAGCATTTT. Its protein is CASSQDTGNPLGNQPQHF. V gene TRBV4-1 combines with J gene TRBJ1-5, with TRBD1 as a possible D gene (6 bases). V was pared by 0 bases and J by 2 bases, with 17 bases between. The CDR3 has 18 residues. Germline V CDR1 and CDR2: MGHRA, YSYEKL.

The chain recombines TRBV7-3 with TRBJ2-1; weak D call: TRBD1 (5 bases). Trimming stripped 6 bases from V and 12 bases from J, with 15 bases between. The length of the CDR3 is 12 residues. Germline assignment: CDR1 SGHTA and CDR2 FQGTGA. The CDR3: CASSLQGSGQFF. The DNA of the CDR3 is TGTGCCAGCAGTCTCCAGGGCTCTGGGCAGTTCTTC.

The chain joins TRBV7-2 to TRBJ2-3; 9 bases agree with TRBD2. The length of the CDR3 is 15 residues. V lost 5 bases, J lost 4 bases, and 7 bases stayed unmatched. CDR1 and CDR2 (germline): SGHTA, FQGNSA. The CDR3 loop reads CASSRIAGDADTQYF. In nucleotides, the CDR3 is TGTGCCAGCAGCCGAATAGCGGGGGACGCAGATACGCAGTATTTT.

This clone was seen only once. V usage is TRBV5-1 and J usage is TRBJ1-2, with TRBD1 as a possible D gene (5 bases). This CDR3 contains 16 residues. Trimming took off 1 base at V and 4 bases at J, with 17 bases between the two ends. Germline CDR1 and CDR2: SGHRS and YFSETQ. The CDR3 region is CASSLSGVNPRYGYTF. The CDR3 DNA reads TGCGCCAGCAGCTTGTCGGGGGTCAATCCCCGCTATGGCTACACCTTC.

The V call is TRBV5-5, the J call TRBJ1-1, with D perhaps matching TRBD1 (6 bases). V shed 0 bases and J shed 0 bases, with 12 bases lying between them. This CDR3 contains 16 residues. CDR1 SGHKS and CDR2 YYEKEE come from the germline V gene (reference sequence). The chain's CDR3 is CASSLGGTLMNTEAFF. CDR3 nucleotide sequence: TGTGCCAGCAGCTTGGGGGGGACACTGATGAACACTGAAGCTTTCTTT.

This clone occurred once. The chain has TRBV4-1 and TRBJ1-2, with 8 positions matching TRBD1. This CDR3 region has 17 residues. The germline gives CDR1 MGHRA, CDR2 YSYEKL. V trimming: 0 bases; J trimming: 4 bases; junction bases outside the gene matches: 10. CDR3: CASSQEYPRGLSYGYTF. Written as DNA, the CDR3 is TGCGCCAGCAGCCAAGAGTATCCCAGGGGGCTCTCCTATGGCTACACCTTC.

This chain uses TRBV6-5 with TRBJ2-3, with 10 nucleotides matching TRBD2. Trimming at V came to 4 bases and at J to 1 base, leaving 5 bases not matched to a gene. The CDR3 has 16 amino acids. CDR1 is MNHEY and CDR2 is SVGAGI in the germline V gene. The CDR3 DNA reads TGTGCCAGCAGTTCTCAAGCGGGGGGGCGCACAGATACGCAGTATTTT. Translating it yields CASSSQAGGRTDTQYF.

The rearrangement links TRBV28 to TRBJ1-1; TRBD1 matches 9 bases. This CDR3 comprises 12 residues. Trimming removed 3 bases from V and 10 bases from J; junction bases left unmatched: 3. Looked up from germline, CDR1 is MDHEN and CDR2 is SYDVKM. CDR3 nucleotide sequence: TGTGCCAGCAGTTTGGGACAGGGTCGAGCTTTCTTT. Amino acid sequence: CASSLGQGRAFF. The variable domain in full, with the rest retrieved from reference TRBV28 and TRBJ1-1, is DVKVTQSSRYLVKRTGEKVFLECVQDMDHENMFWYRQDPGLGLRLIYFSYDVKMKEKGDIPEGYSVSREKKERFSLILESASTNQTSMYLCASSLGQGRAFFGQGTRLTVV.

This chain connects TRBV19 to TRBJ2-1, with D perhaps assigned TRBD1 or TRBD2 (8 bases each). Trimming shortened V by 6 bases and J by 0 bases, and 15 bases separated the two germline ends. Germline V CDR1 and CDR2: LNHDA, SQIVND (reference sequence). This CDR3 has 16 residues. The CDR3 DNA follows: TGTGCCAGTAGGAGGACAGGGACTAGCTCCTACAATGAGCAGTTCTTC. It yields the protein CASRRTGTSSYNEQFF.

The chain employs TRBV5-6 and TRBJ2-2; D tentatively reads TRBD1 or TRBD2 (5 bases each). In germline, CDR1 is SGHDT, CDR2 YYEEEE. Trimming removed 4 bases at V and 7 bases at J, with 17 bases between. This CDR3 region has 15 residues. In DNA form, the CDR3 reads TGTGCCAGCAGCCCGTCGGGGCTCCCGGGCGGGGAGCTGTTTTTT. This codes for CASSPSGLPGGELFF.

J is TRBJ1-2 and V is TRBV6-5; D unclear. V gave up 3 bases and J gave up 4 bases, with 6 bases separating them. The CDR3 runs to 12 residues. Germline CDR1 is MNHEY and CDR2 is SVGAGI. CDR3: CASSYVGYGYTF. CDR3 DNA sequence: TGTGCCAGCAGTTATGTTGGCTATGGCTACACCTTC.

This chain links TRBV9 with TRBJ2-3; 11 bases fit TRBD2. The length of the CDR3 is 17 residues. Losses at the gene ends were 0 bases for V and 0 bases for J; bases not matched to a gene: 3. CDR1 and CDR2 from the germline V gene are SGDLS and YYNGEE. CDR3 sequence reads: CASSVGLAGSSTDTQYF. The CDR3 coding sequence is TGTGCCAGCAGCGTAGGACTAGCGGGGAGTAGCACAGATACGCAGTATTTT. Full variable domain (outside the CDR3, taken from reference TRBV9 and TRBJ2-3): DSGVTQTPKHLITATGQRVTLRCSPRSGDLSVYWYQQSLDQGLQFLIQYYNGEERAKGNILERFSAQQFPDLHSELNLSSLELGDSALYFCASSVGLAGSSTDTQYFGPGTRLTVL.

CDR3 amino acids: CASSQLPGTSGTGELFF. CDR3 nucleotides: TGTGCCAGCAGTCAGTTACCCGGGACTAGCGGCACCGGGGAGCTGTTTTTT. This rearrangement joins TRBV27 to TRBJ2-2, with 11 bases aligning to TRBD2. J lost 4 bases, V lost 5 bases, and 9 bases had no gene match. CDR1 MNHEY and CDR2 SMNVEV come from the germline V gene (reference sequence). CDR3 length equals 17 residues.

The DNA of the CDR3 is TGTGCCAGCAGGAGTTTGGGACAGGGAATAGAGACCCAGTACTTC. This encodes CASRSLGQGIETQYF. This sequence joins TRBV27 and TRBJ2-5, with 9 positions matching TRBD1. Germline V lookup: CDR1 MNHEY, CDR2 SMNVEV (reference sequence). V shed 6 bases, J shed 4 bases, and the junction held 9 bases outside the gene matches. The CDR3 contains 15 residues.

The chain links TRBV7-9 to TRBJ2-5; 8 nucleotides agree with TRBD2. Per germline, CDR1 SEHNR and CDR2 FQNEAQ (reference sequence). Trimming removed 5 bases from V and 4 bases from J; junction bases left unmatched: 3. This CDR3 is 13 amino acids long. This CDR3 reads CASSPGGPETQYF. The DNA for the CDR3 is TGTGCCAGCAGCCCGGGGGGGCCAGAGACCCAGTACTTC.

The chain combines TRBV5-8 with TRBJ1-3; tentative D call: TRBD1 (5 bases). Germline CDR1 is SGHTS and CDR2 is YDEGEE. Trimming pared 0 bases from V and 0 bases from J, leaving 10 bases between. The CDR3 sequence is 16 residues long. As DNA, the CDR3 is TGTGCCAGCAGCTTGGGACAGACCACCTCTGGAAACACCATATATTTT. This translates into CASSLGQTTSGNTIYF. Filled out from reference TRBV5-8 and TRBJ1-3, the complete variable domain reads EAGVTQSPTHLIKTRGQQATLRCSPISGHTSVYWYQQALGLGLQFLLWYDEGEERNRGNFPPRFSGRQFPNYSSELNVNALELEDSALYLCASSLGQTTSGNTIYFGEGSWLTVV.

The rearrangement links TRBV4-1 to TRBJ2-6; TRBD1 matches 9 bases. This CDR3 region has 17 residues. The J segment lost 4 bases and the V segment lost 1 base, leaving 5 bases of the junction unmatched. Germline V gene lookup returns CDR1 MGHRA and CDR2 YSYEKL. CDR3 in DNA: TGCGCCAGCAGCCAAGTACACAGGGGGCAAGGGGCCAACGTCCTGACTTTC. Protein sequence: CASSQVHRGQGANVLTF.

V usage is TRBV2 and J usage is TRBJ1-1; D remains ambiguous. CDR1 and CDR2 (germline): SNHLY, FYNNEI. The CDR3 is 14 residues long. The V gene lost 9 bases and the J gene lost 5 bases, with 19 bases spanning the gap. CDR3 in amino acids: CARRPVGRVTEAFF. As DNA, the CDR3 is TGTGCCAGAAGGCCGGTAGGGAGGGTAACTGAAGCTTTCTTT. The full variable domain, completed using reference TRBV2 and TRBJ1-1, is EPEVTQTPSHQVTQMGQEVILRCVPISNHLYFYWYRQILGQKVEFLVSFYNNEISEKSEIFDDQFSVERPDGSNFTLKIRSTKLEDSAMYFCARRPVGRVTEAFFGQGTRLTVV.